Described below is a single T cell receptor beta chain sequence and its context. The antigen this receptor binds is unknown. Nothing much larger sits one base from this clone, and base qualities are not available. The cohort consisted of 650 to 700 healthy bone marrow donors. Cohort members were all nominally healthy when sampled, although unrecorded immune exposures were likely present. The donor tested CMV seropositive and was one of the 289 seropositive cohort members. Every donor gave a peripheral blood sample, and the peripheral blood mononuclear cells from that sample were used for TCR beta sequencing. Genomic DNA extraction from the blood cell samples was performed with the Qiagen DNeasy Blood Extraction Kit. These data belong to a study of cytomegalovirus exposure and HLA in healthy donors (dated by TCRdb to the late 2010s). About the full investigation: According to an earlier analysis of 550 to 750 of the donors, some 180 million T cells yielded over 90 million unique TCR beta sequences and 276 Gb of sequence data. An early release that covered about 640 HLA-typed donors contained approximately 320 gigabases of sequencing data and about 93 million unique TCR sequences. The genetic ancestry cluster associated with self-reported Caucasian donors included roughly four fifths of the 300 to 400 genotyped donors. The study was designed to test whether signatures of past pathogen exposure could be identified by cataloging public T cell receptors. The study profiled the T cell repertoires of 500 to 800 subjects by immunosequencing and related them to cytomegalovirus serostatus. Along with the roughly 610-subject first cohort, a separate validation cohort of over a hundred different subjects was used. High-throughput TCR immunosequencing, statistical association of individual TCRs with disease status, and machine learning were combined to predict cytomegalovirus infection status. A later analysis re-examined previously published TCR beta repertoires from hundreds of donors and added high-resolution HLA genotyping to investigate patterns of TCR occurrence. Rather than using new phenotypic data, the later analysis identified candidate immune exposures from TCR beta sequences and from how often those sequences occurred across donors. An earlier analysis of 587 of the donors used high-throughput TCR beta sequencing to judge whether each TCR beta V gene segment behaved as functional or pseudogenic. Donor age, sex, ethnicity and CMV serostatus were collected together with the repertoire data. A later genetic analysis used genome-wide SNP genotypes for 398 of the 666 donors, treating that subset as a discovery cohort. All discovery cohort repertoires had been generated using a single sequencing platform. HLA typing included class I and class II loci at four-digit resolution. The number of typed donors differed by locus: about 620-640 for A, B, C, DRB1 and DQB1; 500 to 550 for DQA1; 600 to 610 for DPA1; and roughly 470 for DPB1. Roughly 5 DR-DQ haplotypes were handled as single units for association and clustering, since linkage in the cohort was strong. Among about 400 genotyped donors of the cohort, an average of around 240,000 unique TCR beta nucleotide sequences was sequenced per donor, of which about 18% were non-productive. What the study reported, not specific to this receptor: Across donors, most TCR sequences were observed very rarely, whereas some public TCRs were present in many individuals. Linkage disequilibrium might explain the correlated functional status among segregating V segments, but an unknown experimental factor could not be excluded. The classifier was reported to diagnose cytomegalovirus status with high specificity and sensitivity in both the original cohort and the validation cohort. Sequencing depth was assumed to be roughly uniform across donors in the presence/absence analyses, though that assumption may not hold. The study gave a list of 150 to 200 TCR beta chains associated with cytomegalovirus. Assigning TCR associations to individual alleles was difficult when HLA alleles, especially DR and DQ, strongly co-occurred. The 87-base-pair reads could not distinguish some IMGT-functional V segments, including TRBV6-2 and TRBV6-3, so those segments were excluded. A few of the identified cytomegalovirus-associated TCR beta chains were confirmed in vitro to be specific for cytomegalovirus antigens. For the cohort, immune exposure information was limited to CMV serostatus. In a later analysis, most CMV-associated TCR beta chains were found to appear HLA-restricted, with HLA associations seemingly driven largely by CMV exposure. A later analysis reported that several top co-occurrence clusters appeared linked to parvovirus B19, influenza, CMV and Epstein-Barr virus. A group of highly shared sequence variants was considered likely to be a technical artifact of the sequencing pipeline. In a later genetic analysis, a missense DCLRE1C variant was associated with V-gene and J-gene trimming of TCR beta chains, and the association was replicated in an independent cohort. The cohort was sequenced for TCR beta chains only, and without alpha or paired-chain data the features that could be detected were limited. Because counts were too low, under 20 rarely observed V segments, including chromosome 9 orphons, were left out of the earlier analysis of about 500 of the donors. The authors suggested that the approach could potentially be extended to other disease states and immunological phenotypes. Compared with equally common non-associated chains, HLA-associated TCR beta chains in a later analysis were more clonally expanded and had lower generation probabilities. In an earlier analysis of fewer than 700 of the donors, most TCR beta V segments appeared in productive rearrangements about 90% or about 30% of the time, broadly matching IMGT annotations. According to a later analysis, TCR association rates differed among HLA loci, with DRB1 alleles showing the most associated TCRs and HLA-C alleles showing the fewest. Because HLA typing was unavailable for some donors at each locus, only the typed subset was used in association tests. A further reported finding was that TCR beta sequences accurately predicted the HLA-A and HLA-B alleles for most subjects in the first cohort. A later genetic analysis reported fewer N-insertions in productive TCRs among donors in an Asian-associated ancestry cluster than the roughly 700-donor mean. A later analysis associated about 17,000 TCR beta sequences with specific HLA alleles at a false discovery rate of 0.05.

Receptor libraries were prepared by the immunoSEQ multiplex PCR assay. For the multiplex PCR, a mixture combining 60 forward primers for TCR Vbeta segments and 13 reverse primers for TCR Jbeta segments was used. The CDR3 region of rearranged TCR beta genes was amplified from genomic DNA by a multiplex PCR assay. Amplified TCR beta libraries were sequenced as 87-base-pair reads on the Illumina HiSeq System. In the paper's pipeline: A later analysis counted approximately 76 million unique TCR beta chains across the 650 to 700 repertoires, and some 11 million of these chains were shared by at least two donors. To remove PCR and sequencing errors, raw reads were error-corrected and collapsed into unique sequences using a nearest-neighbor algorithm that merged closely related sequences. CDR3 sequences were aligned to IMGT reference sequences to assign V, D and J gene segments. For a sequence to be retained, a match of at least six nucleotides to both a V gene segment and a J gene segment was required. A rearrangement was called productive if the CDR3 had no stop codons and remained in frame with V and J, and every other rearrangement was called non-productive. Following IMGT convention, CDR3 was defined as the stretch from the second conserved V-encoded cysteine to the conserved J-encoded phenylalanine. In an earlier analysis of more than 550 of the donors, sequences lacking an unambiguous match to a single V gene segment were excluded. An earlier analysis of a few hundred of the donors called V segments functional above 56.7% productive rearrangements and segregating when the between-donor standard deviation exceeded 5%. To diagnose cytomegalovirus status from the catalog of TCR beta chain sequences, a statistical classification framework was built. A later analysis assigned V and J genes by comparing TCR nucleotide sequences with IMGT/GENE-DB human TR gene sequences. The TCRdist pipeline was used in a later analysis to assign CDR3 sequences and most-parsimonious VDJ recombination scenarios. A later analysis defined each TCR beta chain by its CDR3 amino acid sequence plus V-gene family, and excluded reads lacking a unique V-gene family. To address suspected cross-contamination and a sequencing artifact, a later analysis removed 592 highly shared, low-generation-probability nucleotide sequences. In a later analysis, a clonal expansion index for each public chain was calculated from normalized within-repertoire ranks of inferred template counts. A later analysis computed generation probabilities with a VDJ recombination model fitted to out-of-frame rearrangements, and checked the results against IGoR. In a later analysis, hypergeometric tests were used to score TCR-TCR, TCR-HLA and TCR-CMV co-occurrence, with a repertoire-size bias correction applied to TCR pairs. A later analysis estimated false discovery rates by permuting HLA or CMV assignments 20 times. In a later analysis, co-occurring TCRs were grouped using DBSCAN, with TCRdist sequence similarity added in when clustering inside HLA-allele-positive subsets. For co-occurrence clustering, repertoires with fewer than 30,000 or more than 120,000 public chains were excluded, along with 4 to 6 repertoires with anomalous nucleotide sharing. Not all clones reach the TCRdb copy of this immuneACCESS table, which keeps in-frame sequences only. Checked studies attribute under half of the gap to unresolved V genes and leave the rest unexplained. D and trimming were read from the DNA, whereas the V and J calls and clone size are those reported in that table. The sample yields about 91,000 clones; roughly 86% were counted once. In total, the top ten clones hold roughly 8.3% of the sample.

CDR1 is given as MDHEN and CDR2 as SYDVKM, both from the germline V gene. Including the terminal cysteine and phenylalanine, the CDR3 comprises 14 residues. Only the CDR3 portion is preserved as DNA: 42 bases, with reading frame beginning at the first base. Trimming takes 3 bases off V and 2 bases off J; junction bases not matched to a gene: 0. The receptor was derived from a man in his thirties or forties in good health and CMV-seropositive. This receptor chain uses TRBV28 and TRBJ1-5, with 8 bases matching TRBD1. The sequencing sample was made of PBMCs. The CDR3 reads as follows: CASSLTGGNQPQHF. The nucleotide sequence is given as TGTGCCAGCAGTTTGACAGGGGGCAATCAGCCCCAGCATTTT. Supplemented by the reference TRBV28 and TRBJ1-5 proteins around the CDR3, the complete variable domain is DVKVTQSSRYLVKRTGEKVFLECVQDMDHENMFWYRQDPGLGLRLIYFSYDVKMKEKGDIPEGYSVSREKKERFSLILESASTNQTSMYLCASSLTGGNQPQHFGDGTRLSIL.